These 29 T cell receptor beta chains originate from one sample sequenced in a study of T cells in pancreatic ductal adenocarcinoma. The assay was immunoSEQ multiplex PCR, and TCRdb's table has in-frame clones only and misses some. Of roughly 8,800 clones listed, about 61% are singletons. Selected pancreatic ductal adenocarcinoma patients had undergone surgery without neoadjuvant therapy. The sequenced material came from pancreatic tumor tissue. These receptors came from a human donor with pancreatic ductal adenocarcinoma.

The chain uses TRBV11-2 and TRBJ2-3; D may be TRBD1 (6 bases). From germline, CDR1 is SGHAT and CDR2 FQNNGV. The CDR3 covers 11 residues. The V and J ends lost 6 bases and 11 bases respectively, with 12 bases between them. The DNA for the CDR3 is TGTGCCAGCAGGACAGGTCCGATGCAGTATTTT. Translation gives CASRTGPMQYF. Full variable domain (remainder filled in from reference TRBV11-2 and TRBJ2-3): EAGVAQSPRYKIIEKRQSVAFWCNPISGHATLYWYQQILGQGPKLLIQFQNNGVVDDSQLPKDRFSAERLKGVDSTLKIQPAKLEDSAVYLCASRTGPMQYFGPGTRLTVL.

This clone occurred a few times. The DNA of the CDR3 is TGTGCCAGCAGTTTATTAGGGACTTATGGCTACACCTTC. Its protein product is CASSLLGTYGYTF. The chain couples TRBV27 to TRBJ1-2, with D perhaps TRBD1 (5 bases). Germline CDR1 reads MNHEY; CDR2 reads SMNVEV (reference sequence). The CDR3 has 13 residues. Trimming stripped 1 base from V and 5 bases from J, with 8 bases between.

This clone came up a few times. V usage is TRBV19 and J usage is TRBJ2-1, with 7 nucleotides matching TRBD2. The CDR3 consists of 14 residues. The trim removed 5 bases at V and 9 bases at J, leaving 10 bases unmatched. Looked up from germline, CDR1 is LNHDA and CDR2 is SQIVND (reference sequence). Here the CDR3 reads CASSVGEGQGEQFF. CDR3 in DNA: TGTGCCAGTAGTGTGGGGGAGGGCCAAGGTGAGCAGTTCTTC. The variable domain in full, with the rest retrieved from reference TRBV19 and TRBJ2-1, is DGGITQSPKYLFRKEGQNVTLSCEQNLNHDAMYWYRQDPGQGLRLIYYSQIVNDFQKGDIAEGYSVSREKKESFPLTVTSAQKNPTAFYLCASSVGEGQGEQFFGPGTRLTVL.

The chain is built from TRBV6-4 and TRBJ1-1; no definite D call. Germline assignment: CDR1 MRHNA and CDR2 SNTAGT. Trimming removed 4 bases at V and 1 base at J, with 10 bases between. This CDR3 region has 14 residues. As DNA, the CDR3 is TGTGCCAGCAGTGCTTCCCCAGGGAACACTGAAGCTTTCTTT. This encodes CASSASPGNTEAFF.

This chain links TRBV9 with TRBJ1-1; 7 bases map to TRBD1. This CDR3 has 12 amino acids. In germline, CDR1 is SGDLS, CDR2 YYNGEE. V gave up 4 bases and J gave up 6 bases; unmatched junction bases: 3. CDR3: CASSRGQAEAFF. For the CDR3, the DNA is TGTGCCAGCAGCAGGGGGCAGGCTGAAGCTTTCTTT.

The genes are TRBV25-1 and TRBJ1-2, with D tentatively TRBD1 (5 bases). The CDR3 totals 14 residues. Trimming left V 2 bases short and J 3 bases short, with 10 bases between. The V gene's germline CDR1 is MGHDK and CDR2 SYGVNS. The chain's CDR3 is CASSEGDRHYGYTF. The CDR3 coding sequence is TGTGCCAGCAGTGAAGGGGACCGACACTATGGCTACACCTTC.

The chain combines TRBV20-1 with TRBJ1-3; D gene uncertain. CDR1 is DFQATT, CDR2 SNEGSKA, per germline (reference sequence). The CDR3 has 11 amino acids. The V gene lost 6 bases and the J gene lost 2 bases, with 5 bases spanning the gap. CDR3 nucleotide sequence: TGCAGTGCCCCTGCTGGAAACACCATATATTTT. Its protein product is CSAPAGNTIYF.

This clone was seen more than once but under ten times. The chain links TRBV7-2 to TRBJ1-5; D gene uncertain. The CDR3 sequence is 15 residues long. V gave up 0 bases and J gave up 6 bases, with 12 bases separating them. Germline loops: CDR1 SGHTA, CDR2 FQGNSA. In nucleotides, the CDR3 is TGTGCCAGCAGCTTAGCGCCGGGATCGGGTCAGCCCCAGCATTTT. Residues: CASSLAPGSGQPQHF.

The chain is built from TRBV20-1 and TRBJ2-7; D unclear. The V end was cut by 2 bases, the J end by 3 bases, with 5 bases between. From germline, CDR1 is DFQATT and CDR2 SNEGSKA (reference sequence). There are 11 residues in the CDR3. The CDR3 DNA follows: TGCAGTGCTAGAAAGGACTACGAGCAGTACTTC. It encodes CSARKDYEQYF.

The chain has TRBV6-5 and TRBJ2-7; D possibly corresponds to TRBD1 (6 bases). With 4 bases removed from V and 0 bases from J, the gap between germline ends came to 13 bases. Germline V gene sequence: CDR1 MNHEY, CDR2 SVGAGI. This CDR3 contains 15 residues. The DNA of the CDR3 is TGTGCCAGCAGTTCCTTAGACAGGTCCTCCTACGAGCAGTACTTC. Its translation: CASSSLDRSSYEQYF.

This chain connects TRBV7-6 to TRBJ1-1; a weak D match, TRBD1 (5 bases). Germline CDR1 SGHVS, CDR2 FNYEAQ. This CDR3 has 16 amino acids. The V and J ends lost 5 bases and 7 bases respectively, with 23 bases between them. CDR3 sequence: CASSPSPTSGDDEAFF. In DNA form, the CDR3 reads TGTGCCAGCAGCCCCTCTCCGACAAGCGGGGACGATGAAGCTTTCTTT.

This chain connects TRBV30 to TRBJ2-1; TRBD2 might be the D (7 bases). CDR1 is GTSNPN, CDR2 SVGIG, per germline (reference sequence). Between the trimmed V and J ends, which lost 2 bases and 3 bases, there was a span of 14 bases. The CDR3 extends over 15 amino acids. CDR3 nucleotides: TGTGCCTGGAGTCGTAGGGGGGGAGGCTACAATGAGCAGTTCTTC. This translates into CAWSRRGGGYNEQFF.

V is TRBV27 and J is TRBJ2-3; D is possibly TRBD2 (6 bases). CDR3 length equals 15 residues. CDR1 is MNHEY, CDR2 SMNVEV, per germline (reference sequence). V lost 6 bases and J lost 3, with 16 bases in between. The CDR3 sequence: CASSPFPGGTDTQYF. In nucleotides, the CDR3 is TGTGCCAGCAGCCCATTCCCCGGAGGGACAGATACGCAGTATTTT.

This CDR3 reads CASSGGGNSPLHF. For the CDR3, the DNA is TGTGCCAGCTCAGGGGGCGGGAATTCACCCCTCCACTTT. The rearrangement links TRBV9 to TRBJ1-6, with 8 bases aligning to TRBD1. Germline values: CDR1 SGDLS, CDR2 YYNGEE. The CDR3 is 13 residues long. The J segment lost 7 bases and the V segment lost 7 bases, leaving 4 bases of the junction unmatched.

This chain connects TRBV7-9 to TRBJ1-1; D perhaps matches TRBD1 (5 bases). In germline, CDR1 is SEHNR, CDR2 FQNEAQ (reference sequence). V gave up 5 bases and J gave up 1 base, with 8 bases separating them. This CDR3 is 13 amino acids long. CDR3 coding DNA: TGTGCCAGCAGCGCACAGGCGAACACTGAAGCTTTCTTT. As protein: CASSAQANTEAFF.

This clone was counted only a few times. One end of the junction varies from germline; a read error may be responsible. In DNA form, the CDR3 reads TGTGCTAGCAGCGCCGGGACAGCCTTTGCAGATACGCAGTATTTT. This codes for CASSAGTAFADTQYF. The V gene is TRBV7-7, the J gene TRBJ2-3; 7 bases fit TRBD1. Germline V gene data show CDR1 as SSHAT and CDR2 as FNYEAQ (reference sequence). CDR3 length: 15 amino acids.

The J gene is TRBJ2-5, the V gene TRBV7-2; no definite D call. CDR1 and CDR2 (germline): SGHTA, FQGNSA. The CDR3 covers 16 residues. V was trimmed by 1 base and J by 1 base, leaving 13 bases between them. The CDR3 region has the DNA TGTGCCAGCAGCTTAGGGTTCGGCGTCGGCCAAGAGACCCAGTACTTC. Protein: CASSLGFGVGQETQYF. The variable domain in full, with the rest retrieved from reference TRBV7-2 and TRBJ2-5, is GAGVSQSPSNKVTEKGKDVELRCDPISGHTALYWYRQSLGQGLEFLIYFQGNSAPDKSGLPSDRFSAERTGGSVSTLTIQRTQQEDSAVYLCASSLGFGVGQETQYFGPGTRLLVL.

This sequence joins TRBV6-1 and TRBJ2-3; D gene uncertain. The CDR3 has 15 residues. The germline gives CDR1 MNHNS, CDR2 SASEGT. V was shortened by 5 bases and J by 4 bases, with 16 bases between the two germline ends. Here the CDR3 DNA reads TGTGCCAGCAGTCTAGACGGTGCTTACTCAGATACGCAGTATTTT. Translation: CASSLDGAYSDTQYF.

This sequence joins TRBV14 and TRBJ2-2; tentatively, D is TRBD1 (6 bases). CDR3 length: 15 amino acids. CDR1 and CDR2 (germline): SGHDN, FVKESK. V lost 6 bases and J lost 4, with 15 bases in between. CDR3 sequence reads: CASSRNRVGTGELFF. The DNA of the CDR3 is TGTGCCAGCAGTCGTAACAGGGTGGGCACCGGGGAGCTGTTTTTT.

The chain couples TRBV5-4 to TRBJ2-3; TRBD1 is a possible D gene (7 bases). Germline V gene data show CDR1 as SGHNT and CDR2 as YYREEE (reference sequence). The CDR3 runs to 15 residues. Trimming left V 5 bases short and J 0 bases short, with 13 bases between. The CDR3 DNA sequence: TGTGCCAGCAGGGCAGGGGGGCATAGCACAGATACGCAGTATTTT. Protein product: CASRAGGHSTDTQYF.

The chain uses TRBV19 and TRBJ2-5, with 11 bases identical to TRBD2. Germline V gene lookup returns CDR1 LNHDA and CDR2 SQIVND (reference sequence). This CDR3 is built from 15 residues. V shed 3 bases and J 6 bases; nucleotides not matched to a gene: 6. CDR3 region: CASSISGGAWQTQYF. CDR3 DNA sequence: TGTGCCAGTAGTATTAGCGGGGGGGCCTGGCAGACCCAGTACTTC.

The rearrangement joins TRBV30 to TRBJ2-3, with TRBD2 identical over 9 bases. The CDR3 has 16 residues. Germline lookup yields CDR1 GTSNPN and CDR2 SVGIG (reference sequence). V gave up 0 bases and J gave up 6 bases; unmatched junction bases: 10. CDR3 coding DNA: TGTGCCTGGAGTGTCCTCCGGAGGGCGGGGGGGGATACGCAGTATTTT. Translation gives CAWSVLRRAGGDTQYF.

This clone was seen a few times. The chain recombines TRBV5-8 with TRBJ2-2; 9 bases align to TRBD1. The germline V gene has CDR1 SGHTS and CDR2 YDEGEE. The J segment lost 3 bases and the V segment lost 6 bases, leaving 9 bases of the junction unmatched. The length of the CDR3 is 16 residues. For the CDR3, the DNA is TGTGCCAGCACCAGAACAGGGGGCTTAGACACCGGGGAGCTGTTTTTT. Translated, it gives CASTRTGGLDTGELFF.

CDR3 residues: CASSIHEGFGEAFF. The CDR3 bases are TGTGCCAGTAGTATTCATGAGGGGTTCGGTGAAGCTTTCTTT. The gene calls are TRBV19 and TRBJ1-1, with D possibly TRBD1 on 5 matching bases. V lost 3 bases to trimming and J lost 7 bases, with 15 bases between them. The CDR3 has 14 amino acids. The V gene's germline CDR1 is LNHDA and CDR2 SQIVND (reference sequence).

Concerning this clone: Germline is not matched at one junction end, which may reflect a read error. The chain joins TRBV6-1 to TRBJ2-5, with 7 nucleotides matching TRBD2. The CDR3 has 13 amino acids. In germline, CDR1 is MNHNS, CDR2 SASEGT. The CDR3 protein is CASELAVQETQHF. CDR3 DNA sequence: TGTGCCAGCGAGCTAGCGGTACAAGAGACCCAGCACTTC.

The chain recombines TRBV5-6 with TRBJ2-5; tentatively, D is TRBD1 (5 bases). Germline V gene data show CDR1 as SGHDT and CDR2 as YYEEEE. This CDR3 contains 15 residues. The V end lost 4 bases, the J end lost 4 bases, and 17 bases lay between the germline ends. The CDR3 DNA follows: TGTGCCAGCAGCCTAAGCCCAGGGTATTCAGAGACCCAGTACTTC. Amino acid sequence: CASSLSPGYSETQYF. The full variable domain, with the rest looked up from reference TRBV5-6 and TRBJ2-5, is DAGVTQSPTHLIKTRGQQVTLRCSPKSGHDTVSWYQQALGQGPQFIFQYYEEEERQRGNFPDRFSGHQFPNYSSELNVNALLLGDSALYLCASSLSPGYSETQYFGPGTRLLVL.

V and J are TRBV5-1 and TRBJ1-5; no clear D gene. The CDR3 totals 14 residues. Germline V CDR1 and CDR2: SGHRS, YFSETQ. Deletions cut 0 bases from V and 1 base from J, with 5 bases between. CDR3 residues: CASSLGGSNQPQHF. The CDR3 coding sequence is TGCGCCAGCAGCTTGGGGGGAAGCAATCAGCCCCAGCATTTT.

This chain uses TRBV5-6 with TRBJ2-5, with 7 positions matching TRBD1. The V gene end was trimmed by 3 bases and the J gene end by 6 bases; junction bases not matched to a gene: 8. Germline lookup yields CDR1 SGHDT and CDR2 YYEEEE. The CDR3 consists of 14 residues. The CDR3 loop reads CASSSTGDRKTQYF. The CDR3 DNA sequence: TGTGCCAGCAGCTCAACAGGGGATCGAAAGACCCAGTACTTC.

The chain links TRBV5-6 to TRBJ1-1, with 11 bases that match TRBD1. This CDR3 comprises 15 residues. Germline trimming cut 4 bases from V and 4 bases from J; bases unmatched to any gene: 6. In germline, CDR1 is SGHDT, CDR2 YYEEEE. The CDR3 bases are TGTGCCAGCAGCCTGGACAGGGGGCGGTTCACTGAAGCTTTCTTT. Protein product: CASSLDRGRFTEAFF.